Presented here are 15 T cell receptor beta chains from one specimen sequenced in a study of human T cells and chemical hapten exposure. Specified time point: patch test 3, about 24 weeks after DPC sensitization. The treatment denotes: therapeutic diphenylcyclopropenone sensitization with weekly scalp DPC. MiXCR, applied by TCRdb to the RACE reads, yields one record per CDR3 protein. The data show 50,000 to 70,000 distinct CDR3 sequences, around 12% seen once. The sample here was whole blood, taken in connection with sensitization to the hapten diphenylcyclopropenone (DPC). Receptors were obtained from a young man with alopecia areata. Some clones in this sample may be carry-over from other donors' samples.

This chain links TRBV5-1 with TRBJ2-4; D unresolved. The CDR3 covers 16 residues. Looked up from germline, CDR1 is SGHRS and CDR2 is YFSETQ. Trimming took 0 bases from V and 1 from J, leaving 11 bases between them. CDR3 amino acids: CASSLVGFTAKNIQYF. CDR3 nucleotides: TGCGCCAGCAGCTTGGTTGGTTTTACGGCCAAAAACATTCAGTACTTC.

The CDR3 spells CASSITGDTQYF. In DNA, the CDR3 is TGTGCCAGCAGCATCACAGGAGATACGCAGTATTTT. This chain uses TRBV5-5 with TRBJ2-3; tentatively, D is TRBD1 (5 bases). Trimming left V 4 bases short and J 5 bases short, with 8 bases between. This CDR3 region has 12 residues. Germline V CDR1 and CDR2: SGHKS, YYEKEE (reference sequence).

This clonotype has more than one count but fewer than ten. The V and J genes are TRBV28 and TRBJ2-7; weak D call: TRBD1 (5 bases). Germline V gene lookup returns CDR1 MDHEN and CDR2 SYDVKM. This CDR3 has 13 residues. V lost 7 bases and J lost 5, with 15 bases in between. CDR3 nucleotide sequence: TGTGCCAGCACCGAGACCACGGACAACGAGCAGTACTTC. Its translation is CASTETTDNEQYF.

There are a few counts of this clonotype. The rearrangement uses TRBV6-2 or TRBV6-3 and TRBJ1-5; D remains unclear. Per germline, CDR1 MNHEY and CDR2 SVGEGT. Trimming stripped 5 bases from V and 4 bases from J, with 6 bases between. The CDR3 consists of 12 residues. The CDR3 reads CASSRRNQPQHF. In DNA, the CDR3 is TGTGCCAGCAGTCGCAGAAATCAGCCCCAGCATTTT.

This clonotype was seen at least ten times. The chain links TRBV2 to TRBJ1-6; unclear D gene. The V gene's germline CDR1 is SNHLY and CDR2 FYNNEI. This CDR3 is built from 14 residues. V lost 3 bases to trimming and J lost 8 bases, with 11 bases between them. The CDR3 reads CASSETRGDSPLHF. The CDR3 bases are TGTGCCAGCAGTGAGACCCGGGGAGATTCACCCCTCCACTTT.

This sequence joins TRBV29-1 and TRBJ1-1, with a possible D match to TRBD1 (5 bases). This CDR3 region has 14 residues. Trimming pared 6 bases from V and 4 bases from J, leaving 18 bases between. Germline V lookup: CDR1 SQVTM, CDR2 ANQGSEA. The CDR3 loop reads CSVALQAGITEAFF. DNA for the CDR3: TGCAGCGTCGCCCTGCAGGCAGGGATCACTGAAGCTTTCTTT. Full variable domain (missing parts from reference TRBV29-1 and TRBJ1-1): SAVISQKPSRDICQRGTSLTIQCQVDSQVTMMFWYRQQPGQSLTLIATANQGSEATYESGFVIDKFPISRPNLTFSTLTVSNMSPEDSSIYLCSVALQAGITEAFFGQGTRLTVV.

The table lists this clonotype with many counts. The chain combines TRBV21-1 with TRBJ1-5. TRBV21-1 is annotated as a pseudogene. The CDR3 spans 12 residues. The CDR3 coding sequence is TGTGCCAGCGTCTATCGGGGTCAGCCCCAGCATTTT. Translating it yields CASVYRGQPQHF.

This clonotype was observed a few times. The rearrangement uses TRBV7-8 and TRBJ2-3; 7 bases agree with TRBD2. The germline CDR1 and CDR2 sequences are SGHVS and FQNEAQ. The CDR3 has 14 amino acids. With V trimmed by 2 bases and J by 6 bases, 5 bases remained unmatched. CDR3 sequence reads: CASSLNRLADTQYF. The CDR3 bases are TGTGCCAGCAGCTTAAACCGACTAGCCGATACGCAGTATTTT.

In this sample, this clonotype turned up many times. The rearrangement joins TRBV6-5 to TRBJ1-2, with 8 bases identical to TRBD1. V shed 2 bases, J shed 2 bases, and the junction held 4 bases outside the gene matches. CDR1 and CDR2 (germline): MNHEY, SVGAGI. CDR3 size: 15 residues. CDR3 region: CASSYGQGWNYGYTF. The DNA of the CDR3 is TGTGCCAGCAGTTACGGACAGGGATGGAACTATGGCTACACCTTC.

This clonotype was counted ten times or more. This chain uses TRBV11-2 with TRBJ2-1, with 10 bases matching TRBD2. The CDR3 has 16 amino acids. Losses at the gene ends were 4 bases for V and 7 bases for J; bases not matched to a gene: 10. Germline V gene lookup returns CDR1 SGHAT and CDR2 FQNNGV. The CDR3 sequence: CASSSLSGGAWNEQFF. The DNA of the CDR3 is TGTGCCAGCAGCTCCCTGAGCGGGGGGGCCTGGAATGAGCAGTTCTTC.

This clonotype came up a few times. This chain links TRBV6-5 with TRBJ1-1; D unclear. CDR1 MNHEY and CDR2 SVGAGI come from the germline V gene. The CDR3 extends over 15 amino acids. The V end lost 6 bases, the J end lost 6 bases, and 20 bases lay between the germline ends. CDR3 DNA: TGTGCCAGCAGCGGACGGGGTGGAGGTCGGCCTGAAGCTTTCTTT. This encodes CASSGRGGGRPEAFF.

This clonotype was picked up a small number of times. V usage is TRBV29-1 and J usage is TRBJ2-7; D gene uncertain. Germline values: CDR1 SQVTM, CDR2 ANQGSEA. The CDR3 has 10 residues. Trimming stripped 4 bases from V and 5 bases from J, with 6 bases between. CDR3 region: CSVGDHEQYF. The CDR3 DNA follows: TGCAGCGTTGGGGATCACGAGCAGTACTTC.

This clonotype has at least ten counts. V usage is TRBV27 and J usage is TRBJ1-1; 7 positions agree with TRBD1. The germline CDR1 and CDR2 sequences are MNHEY and SMNVEV (reference sequence). This CDR3 comprises 14 residues. V shed 5 bases and J 5 bases; nucleotides not matched to a gene: 8. The CDR3 reads CASSLRQGWTEAFF. DNA for the CDR3: TGTGCCAGCAGTCTTAGACAGGGTTGGACTGAAGCTTTCTTT.

This clonotype was detected ten times or more. The V and J genes are TRBV28 and TRBJ2-5, with 8 bases lining up with TRBD1. With V trimmed by 5 bases and J by 0 bases, 5 bases remained unmatched. Germline values: CDR1 MDHEN, CDR2 SYDVKM. This CDR3 is 15 amino acids long. The CDR3 protein is CASSGGQENQETQYF. The CDR3 DNA reads TGTGCCAGCAGTGGGGGACAGGAGAACCAAGAGACCCAGTACTTC.

This chain connects TRBV7-6 to TRBJ2-2; no clear D. The CDR3 runs to 15 residues. Per germline, CDR1 SGHVS and CDR2 FNYEAQ. The ends were cut back, 5 bases at V and 2 bases at J, with 12 bases in the middle. The CDR3 sequence: CASSPHKGNTGELFF. The CDR3 DNA reads as TGTGCCAGCAGCCCCCACAAGGGAAACACCGGGGAGCTGTTTTTT. The whole variable domain, filled in from reference TRBV7-6 and TRBJ2-2, reads GAGVSQSPRYKVTKRGQDVALRCDPISGHVSLYWYRQALGQGPEFLTYFNYEAQQDKSGLPNDRFSAERPEGSISTLTIQRTEQRDSAMYRCASSPHKGNTGELFFGEGSRLTVL.